This T cell receptor (beta chain) was captured in a study of blood T cell repertoires in COVID-19. Looking at the study overall: Whether acute or convalescent, the COVID-19 samples came from the United States, Italy and Spain. In each case, the material was cDNA or gDNA derived from T cells, B-cell-depleted T cells, or PBMCs.

Profiling relied on immunoSEQ multiplex PCR, and the TCRdb table lists in-frame clones only, not all of them. The sample holds 150,000 to 200,000 clones, about 80% seen once. The sample consisted of peripheral blood. This sequence originates from a human donor with acute or convalescent COVID-19. The donor label of this sample is uncertain.

DNA for the CDR3: TGTGCAACCACCAGGCAGAATAATTCACCCCTCCACTTT. Translating gives CATTRQNNSPLHF. V is TRBV6-5 and J is TRBJ1-6, with D uncertain. The germline V gene encodes CDR1 MNHEY and CDR2 SVGAGI. The CDR3 has 13 residues.